This passage covers 4 T cell receptor beta chains from one sample sequenced in a study of cytomegalovirus exposure and HLA in healthy donors. With 60 Vbeta and 13 Jbeta primers, the PCR was carried out. Sequenced by immunoSEQ multiplex PCR; TCRdb stores in-frame clones only, minus some. The data contain roughly 61,000 clones, roughly 90% of them singletons. Sample: PBMCs. These receptors were collected from a man under 40 in good health and CMV-seropositive.

This clone was detected a few times. The chain uses TRBV19 and TRBJ2-7, with D possibly being TRBD1 (6 bases). CDR3 size: 14 residues. The germline V and J ends were trimmed by 6 bases and 2 bases, with 14 bases remaining between them. Looked up from germline, CDR1 is LNHDA and CDR2 is SQIVND (reference sequence). Here the CDR3 DNA reads TGTGCCAGTAGAACGACAGGTTCCACCTACGAGCAGTACTTC. Its protein product is CASRTTGSTYEQYF.

V is TRBV11-3 and J is TRBJ2-7; D may be TRBD2 (6 bases). The CDR3 sequence is 14 residues long. Trimming pared 5 bases from V and 0 bases from J, leaving 11 bases between. CDR1 is SGHNT and CDR2 is YENEEA in the germline V gene. The CDR3 here is CASSARELSYEQYF. DNA of the CDR3: TGTGCCAGCAGCGCCCGGGAGCTCTCCTACGAGCAGTACTTC.

The chain combines TRBV6-1 with TRBJ1-2; D unclear. Germline V gene sequence: CDR1 MNHNS, CDR2 SASEGT. Deletions cut 2 bases from V and 4 bases from J, with 8 bases between. The CDR3 runs 13 residues. CDR3 in amino acids: CASSEWNSYGYTF. The CDR3 nucleotides are TGTGCCAGCAGTGAATGGAACAGCTATGGCTACACCTTC.

This clone was seen a handful of times. The chain employs TRBV5-1 and TRBJ2-7, with 10 bases matching TRBD2. V lost 4 bases, J lost 3 bases, and 7 bases stayed unmatched. The CDR3 totals 15 residues. CDR1 is SGHRS and CDR2 is YFSETQ in the germline V gene. CDR3 nucleotide sequence: TGCGCCAGCAGCAGGCTTAGCGGGAGGTACTACGAGCAGTACTTC. Its translation is CASSRLSGRYYEQYF.